This TCR beta chain was recovered during a study of chemoradiotherapy in HPV16-positive cancers. Study-level points and caveats: HPV-responsive T-cell expansion during chemoradiotherapy was linked to improved recurrence-free survival in HPV16-positive patients.

Repertoires were sampled repeatedly during chemoradiotherapy. The protocol was immunoSEQ multiplex PCR, while the TCRdb copy is restricted to in-frame clones and leaves out a portion. Of approximately 2,100 clones detected, more than 75% appear once; the ten largest clones hold about 9%. Details on this clone: Its antigen is unidentified.

This sequence originates from a human donor with HPV-associated anogenital cancer. Sequenced here: tumor tissue, sampled from a patient who underwent chemoradiotherapy.

CDR3 DNA: TGTGCCAGCAGTCTCGGACAACAACCCTCCTACGAGCAGTACTTC. It encodes CASSLGQQPSYEQYF. J is TRBJ2-7 and V is TRBV5-5; D is perhaps TRBD1 (5 bases). The germline V gene encodes CDR1 SGHKS and CDR2 YYEKEE (reference sequence). This CDR3 comprises 15 residues. The germline V and J ends were trimmed by 5 bases and 0 bases, with 15 bases remaining between them.